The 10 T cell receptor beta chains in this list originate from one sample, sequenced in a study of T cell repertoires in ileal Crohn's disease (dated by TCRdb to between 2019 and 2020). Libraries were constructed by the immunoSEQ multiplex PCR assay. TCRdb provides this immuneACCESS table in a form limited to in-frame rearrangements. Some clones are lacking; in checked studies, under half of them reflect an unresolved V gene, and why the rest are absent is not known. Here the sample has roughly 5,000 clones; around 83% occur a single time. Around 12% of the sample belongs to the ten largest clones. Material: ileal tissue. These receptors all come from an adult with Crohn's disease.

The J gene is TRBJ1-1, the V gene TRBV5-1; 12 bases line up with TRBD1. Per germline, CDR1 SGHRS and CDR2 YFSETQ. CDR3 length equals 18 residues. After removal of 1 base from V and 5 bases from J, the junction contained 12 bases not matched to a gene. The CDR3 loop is CASSLTTGQGAMGTEAFF. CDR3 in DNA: TGCGCCAGCAGCTTGACCACGGGACAGGGGGCGATGGGTACTGAAGCTTTCTTT.

The CDR3 reads CASTHQGGMNTEAFF. Here the CDR3 DNA reads TGTGCCAGCACCCACCAAGGGGGAATGAACACTGAAGCTTTCTTT. The rearrangement links TRBV5-5 to TRBJ1-1, with TRBD1 as a possible D gene (6 bases). The germline V and J ends were trimmed by 6 bases and 0 bases, with 15 bases remaining between them. The CDR3 loop spans 15 amino acids. Germline CDR1 and CDR2: SGHKS and YYEKEE (reference sequence).

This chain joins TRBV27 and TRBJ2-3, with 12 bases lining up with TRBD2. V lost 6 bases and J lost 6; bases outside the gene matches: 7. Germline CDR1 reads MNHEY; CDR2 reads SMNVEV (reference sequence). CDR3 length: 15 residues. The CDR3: CASRILAGGRDTQYF. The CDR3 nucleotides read TGTGCCAGCAGAATACTAGCGGGGGGCCGGGATACGCAGTATTTT.

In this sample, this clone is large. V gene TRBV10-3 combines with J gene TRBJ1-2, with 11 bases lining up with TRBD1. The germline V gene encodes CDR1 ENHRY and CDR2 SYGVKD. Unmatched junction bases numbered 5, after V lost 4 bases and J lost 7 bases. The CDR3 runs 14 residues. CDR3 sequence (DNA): TGTGCCATCAGTGGAGGGGACAGGGGGATTGGCTACACCTTC. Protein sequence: CAISGGDRGIGYTF.

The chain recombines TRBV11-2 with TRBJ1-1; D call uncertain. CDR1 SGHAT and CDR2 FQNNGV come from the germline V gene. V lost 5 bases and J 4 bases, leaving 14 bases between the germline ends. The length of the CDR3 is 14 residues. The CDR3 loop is CASSPAGSITEAFF. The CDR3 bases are TGTGCCAGCAGCCCAGCGGGGTCCATCACTGAAGCTTTCTTT. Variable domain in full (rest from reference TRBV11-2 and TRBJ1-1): EAGVAQSPRYKIIEKRQSVAFWCNPISGHATLYWYQQILGQGPKLLIQFQNNGVVDDSQLPKDRFSAERLKGVDSTLKIQPAKLEDSAVYLCASSPAGSITEAFFGQGTRLTVV.

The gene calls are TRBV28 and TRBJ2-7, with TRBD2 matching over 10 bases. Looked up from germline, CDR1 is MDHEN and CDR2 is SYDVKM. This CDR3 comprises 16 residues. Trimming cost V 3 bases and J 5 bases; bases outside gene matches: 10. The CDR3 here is CASSLASGGSTHEQYF. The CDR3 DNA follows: TGTGCCAGCAGTTTGGCTAGCGGGGGATCAACCCACGAGCAGTACTTC.

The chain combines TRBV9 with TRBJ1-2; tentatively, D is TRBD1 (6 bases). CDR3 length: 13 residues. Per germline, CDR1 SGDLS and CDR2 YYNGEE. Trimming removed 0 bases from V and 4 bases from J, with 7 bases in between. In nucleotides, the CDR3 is TGTGCCAGCAGCGTAGTGGACAGCTATGGCTACACCTTC. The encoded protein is CASSVVDSYGYTF.

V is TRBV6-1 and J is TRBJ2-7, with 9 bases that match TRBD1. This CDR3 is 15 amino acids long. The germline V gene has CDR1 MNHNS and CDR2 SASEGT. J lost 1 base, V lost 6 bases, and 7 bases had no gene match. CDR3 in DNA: TGTGCCAGCAGCCGGGGGACAGGGTCGTCCTACGAGCAGTACTTC. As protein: CASSRGTGSSYEQYF.

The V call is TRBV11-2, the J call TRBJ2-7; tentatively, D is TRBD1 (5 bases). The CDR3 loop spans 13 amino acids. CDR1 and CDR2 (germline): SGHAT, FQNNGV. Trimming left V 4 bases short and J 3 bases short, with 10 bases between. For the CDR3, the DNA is TGTGCCAGCAGCTCCGACAGCCGCTACGAGCAGTACTTC. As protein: CASSSDSRYEQYF. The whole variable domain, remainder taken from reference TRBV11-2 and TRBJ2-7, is EAGVAQSPRYKIIEKRQSVAFWCNPISGHATLYWYQQILGQGPKLLIQFQNNGVVDDSQLPKDRFSAERLKGVDSTLKIQPAKLEDSAVYLCASSSDSRYEQYFGPGTRLTVT.

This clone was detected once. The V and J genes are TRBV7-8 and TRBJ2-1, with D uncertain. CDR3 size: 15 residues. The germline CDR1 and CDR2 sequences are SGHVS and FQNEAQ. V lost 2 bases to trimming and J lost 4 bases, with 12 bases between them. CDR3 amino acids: CASSLSQERYNEQFF. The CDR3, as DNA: TGTGCCAGCAGCTTAAGTCAGGAACGTTACAATGAGCAGTTCTTC.